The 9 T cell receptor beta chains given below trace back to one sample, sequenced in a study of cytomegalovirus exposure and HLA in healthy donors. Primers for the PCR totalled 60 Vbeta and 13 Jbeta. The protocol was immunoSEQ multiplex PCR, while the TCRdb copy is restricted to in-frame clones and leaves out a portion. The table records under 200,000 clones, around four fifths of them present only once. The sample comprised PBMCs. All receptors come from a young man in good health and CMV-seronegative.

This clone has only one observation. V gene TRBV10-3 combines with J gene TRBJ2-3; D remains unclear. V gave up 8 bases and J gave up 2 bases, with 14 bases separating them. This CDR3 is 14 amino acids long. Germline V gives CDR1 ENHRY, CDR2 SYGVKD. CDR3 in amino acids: CAILNSSNTDTQYF. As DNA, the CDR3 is TGTGCCATCCTGAACAGCAGTAACACAGATACGCAGTATTTT.

The CDR3 loop reads CASSLSTGGSSTNEKLFF. In nucleotides, the CDR3 is TGTGCCAGCAGCCTATCAACAGGGGGCAGTTCAACTAATGAAAAACTGTTTTTT. The J gene is TRBJ1-4, the V gene TRBV28; 9 bases align to TRBD1. Germline V gene data show CDR1 as MDHEN and CDR2 as SYDVKM. V shed 6 bases, J shed 0 bases, and the junction held 11 bases outside the gene matches. This CDR3 comprises 18 residues.

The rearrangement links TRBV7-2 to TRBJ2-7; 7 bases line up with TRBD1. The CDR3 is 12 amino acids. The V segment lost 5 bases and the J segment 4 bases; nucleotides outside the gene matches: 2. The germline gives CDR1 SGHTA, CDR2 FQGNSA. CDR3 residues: CASSPGQYEQYF. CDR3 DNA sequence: TGTGCCAGCAGCCCGGGACAGTACGAGCAGTACTTC.

The CDR3: CASSEGGQTQYF. The CDR3 nucleotides are TGTGCCAGCAGTGAAGGCGGACAAACGCAGTATTTT. V and J are TRBV2 and TRBJ2-3; possibly TRBD1 for D (5 bases). Germline V lookup: CDR1 SNHLY, CDR2 FYNNEI. CDR3 length equals 12 residues. The V and J ends lost 1 base and 9 bases respectively, with 8 bases between them.

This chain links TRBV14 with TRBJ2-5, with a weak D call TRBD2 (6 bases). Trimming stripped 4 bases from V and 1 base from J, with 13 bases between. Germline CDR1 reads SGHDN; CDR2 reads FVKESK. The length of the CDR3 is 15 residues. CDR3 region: CASSRTVGGQETQYF. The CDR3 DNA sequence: TGTGCCAGCAGCCGTACGGTCGGGGGCCAAGAGACCCAGTACTTC.

The CDR3 DNA is TGCGCCAGCAGCTTCGGGTTCAGGGGGGATTCACCCCTCCACTTT. The encoded protein is CASSFGFRGDSPLHF. The chain joins TRBV5-1 to TRBJ1-6, with 7 bases aligning to TRBD1. This CDR3 has 15 amino acids. Germline trimming cut 2 bases from V and 8 bases from J; bases unmatched to any gene: 7. Germline V CDR1 and CDR2: SGHRS, YFSETQ.

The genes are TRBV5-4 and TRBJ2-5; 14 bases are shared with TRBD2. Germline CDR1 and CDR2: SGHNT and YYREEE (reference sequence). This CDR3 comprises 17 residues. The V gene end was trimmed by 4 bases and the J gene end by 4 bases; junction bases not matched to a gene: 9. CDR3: CASSAAGTSGSGETQYF. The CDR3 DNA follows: TGTGCCAGCAGCGCCGCCGGGACTAGCGGGAGTGGAGAGACCCAGTACTTC. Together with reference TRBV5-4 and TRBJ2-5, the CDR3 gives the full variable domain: ETGVTQSPTHLIKTRGQQVTLRCSSQSGHNTVSWYQQALGQGPQFIFQYYREEENGRGNFPPRFSGLQFPNYSSELNVNALELDDSALYLCASSAAGTSGSGETQYFGPGTRLLVL.

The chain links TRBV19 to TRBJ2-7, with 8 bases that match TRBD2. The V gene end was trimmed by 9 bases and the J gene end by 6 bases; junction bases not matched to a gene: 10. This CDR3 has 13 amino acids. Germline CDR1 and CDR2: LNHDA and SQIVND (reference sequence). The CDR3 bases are TGTGCCAGCACCGGGACTAGTCTTAGCGAGCAGTACTTC. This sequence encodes CASTGTSLSEQYF.

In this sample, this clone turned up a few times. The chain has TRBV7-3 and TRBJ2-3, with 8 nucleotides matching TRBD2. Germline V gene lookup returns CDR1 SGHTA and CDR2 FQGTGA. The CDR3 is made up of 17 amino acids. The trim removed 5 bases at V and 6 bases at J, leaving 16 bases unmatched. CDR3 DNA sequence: TGTGCCAGCAGCACCCGGCCGGGACTAGGGCCCTCGGATACGCAGTATTTT. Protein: CASSTRPGLGPSDTQYF.